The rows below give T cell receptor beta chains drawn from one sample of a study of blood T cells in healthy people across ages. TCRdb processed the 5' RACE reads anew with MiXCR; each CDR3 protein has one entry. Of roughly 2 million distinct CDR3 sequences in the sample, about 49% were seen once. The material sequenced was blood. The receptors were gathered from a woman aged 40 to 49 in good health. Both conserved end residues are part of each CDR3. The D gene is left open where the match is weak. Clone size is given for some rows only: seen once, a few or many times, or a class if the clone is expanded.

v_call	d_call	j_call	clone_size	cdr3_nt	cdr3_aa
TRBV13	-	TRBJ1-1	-	TGTGCCAGCAGCTTTGATGGCCGGAACACTGAAGCTTTCTTT	CASSFDGRNTEAFF
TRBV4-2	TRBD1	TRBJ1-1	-	TGTGCCAGCAGCCCTGACAGGGCAGGGACTGAAGCTTTCTTT	CASSPDRAGTEAFF
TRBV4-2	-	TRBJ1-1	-	TGTGCCAGCAGCCAACCCCGAATCAGGGACACTGAAGCTTTCTTT	CASSQPRIRDTEAFF
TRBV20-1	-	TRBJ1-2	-	TGCAGTGCTAGAGATGGCGGGCAGCCGAGGGCTAACTATGGCTACACCTTC	CSARDGGQPRANYGYTF
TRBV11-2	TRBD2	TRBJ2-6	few	TGTGCCAGCAGCTCCGGTTATGAGCGGGGGGGATCAGGGGCCAACGTCCTGACTTTC	CASSSGYERGGSGANVLTF
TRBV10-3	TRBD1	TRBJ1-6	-	TGTGCCATCAGTCCCGGACAGGGTTTCGGTTCACCCCTCCACTTT	CAISPGQGFGSPLHF
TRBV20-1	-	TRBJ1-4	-	TGCAGTGCTAGTGCCTCCAATCTCGCAACTAATGAAAAACTGTTTTTT	CSASASNLATNEKLFF
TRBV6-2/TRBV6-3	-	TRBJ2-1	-	TGTGCCAGCACTCCTACCGGAAGGGGCAATGAGCAGTTCTTC	CASTPTGRGNEQFF
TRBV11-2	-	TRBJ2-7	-	TGTGCCAGCAGTGACACGAACAGAAGATCCTACAATGAGCAGTACTTC	CASSDTNRRSYNEQYF
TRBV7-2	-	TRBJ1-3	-	TGTGCCAGCAGCCCTTTGAGAGGTGGAAACACCATATATTTT	CASSPLRGGNTIYF
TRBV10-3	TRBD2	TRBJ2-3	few	TGTGCCATTGGAGCGGGGCAGGTCGGTGATACGCAGTATTTT	CAIGAGQVGDTQYF
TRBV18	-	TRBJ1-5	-	TGTGCCAGCTCCCGCGGATCAGGGAGCAATCAGCCCCAGCATTTT	CASSRGSGSNQPQHF
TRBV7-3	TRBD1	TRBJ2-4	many	TGTGCCAGCAGCCAAGGACAGGGGGCCAAAAACATTCAGTACTTC	CASSQGQGAKNIQYF
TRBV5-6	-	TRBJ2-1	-	TGTGCCAGCAGCTGGAGAGAACTAGGGCCCTACAATGAGCAGTTCTTC	CASSWRELGPYNEQFF
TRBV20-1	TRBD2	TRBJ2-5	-	TGCAGTGCTAGTCCCCCACCTCTGATCCCGGGACTAGCGGGGGGGCGAGAGACCCAGTACTTC	CSASPPPLIPGLAGGRETQYF
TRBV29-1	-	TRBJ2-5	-	TGCAGCGTACCGTCCCAAGAGACCCAGTACTTC	CSVPSQETQYF
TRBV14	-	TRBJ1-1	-	TGTGCCAGCAGCCAAGGGTCAAGGGAATTGAACACTGAAGCTTTCTTT	CASSQGSRELNTEAFF